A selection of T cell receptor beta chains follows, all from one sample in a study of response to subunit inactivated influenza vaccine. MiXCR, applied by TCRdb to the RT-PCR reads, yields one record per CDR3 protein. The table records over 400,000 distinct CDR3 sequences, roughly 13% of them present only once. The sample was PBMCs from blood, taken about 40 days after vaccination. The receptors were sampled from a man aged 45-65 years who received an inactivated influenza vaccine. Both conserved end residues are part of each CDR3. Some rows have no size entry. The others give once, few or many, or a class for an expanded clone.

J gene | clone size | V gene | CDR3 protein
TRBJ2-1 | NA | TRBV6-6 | CASMESYNEQFF
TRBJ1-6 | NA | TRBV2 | CASRLRTLHF
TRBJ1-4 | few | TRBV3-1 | CASSTTQSNEKLFF
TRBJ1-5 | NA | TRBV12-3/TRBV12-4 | CASSLTGLQQPQHF
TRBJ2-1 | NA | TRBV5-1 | CASSRKKGLAAYNEQFF
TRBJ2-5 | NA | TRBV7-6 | CASSWVTGGETQYF
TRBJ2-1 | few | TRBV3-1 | CASSQELGYQNNEQFF
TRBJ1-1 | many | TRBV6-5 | CASIRNTEAFF
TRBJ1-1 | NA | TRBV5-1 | CASSFDAEMNTEAFF
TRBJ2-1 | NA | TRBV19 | CASREYSYNEQFF
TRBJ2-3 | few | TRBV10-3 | CAIRATSGADTQYF
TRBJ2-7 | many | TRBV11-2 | CASSLYLSGGGLTYEQYF
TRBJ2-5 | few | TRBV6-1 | CASRPTRGGQETQYF
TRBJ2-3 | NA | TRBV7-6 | CASSLEGRVRTNTQYF
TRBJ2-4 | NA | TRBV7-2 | CASRSGQAKNIQYF
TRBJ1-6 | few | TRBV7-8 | CASSFRTGGRNSPLHF
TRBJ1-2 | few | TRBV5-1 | CASSTEGWNGYTF
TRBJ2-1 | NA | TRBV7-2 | CASNPTGGGVVNEQFF
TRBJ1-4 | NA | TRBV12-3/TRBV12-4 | CASSLQGRSEKLFF
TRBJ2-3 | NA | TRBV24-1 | CATSDLASTDTQYF
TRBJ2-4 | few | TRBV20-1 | CSAKGEVAKNIQYF
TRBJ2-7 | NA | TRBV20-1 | CSAEGLAGDYEQYF
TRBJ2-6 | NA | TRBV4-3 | CASSQGGTESSGANVLTF
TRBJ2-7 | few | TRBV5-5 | CASSSLPGSQNEQYF
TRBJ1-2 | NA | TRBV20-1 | CSARLGVYGYTF
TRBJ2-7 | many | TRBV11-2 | CASSGGQSYYEQYF
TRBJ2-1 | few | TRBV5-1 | CASSLGVGNSYNEQFF
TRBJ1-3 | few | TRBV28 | CASSVRTASGNTIYF
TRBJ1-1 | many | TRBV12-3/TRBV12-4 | CASSFKSRTEAFF
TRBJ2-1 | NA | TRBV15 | CATGTRAVNEQFF
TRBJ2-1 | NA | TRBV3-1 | CASSQFGGRDEQFF
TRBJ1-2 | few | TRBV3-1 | CASSQEIGRQGYTF
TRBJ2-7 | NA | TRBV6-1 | CASSERDLYEQYF
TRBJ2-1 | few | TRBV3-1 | CASRATSGIEQFF
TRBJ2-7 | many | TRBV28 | CASSSFEQYF
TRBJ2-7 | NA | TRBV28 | CASSRRGSAGGSEQYF
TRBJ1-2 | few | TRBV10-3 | CAISETQAGEYKDNYGYTF
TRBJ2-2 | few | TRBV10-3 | CASRGPSDTGELFF
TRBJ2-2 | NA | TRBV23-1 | CASSHPTGSSGRAPGELFF
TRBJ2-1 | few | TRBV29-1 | CSGWGGTSGSSYNEQFF
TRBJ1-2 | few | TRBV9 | CASSHGQELNYGYTF